This T cell receptor beta chain emerged from a study of identical twins. Germline CDR1 and CDR2: MDHEN and SYDVKM. The V segment lost 5 bases and the J segment 2 bases; nucleotides outside the gene matches: 6. This CDR3 is built from 14 residues. TCRdb itself ran the 5' RACE reads through MiXCR, one entry per CDR3 protein. In the table there are around 1.7 million distinct CDR3 sequences, under 35% of which are singletons. This clonotype was counted a few times. This receptor was obtained from a newborn girl in good health. The rearrangement uses TRBV28 and TRBJ2-7; 7 bases are shared with TRBD1. The sample was cord blood. CDR3 bases: TGTGCCAGCAGTACCGGGACAGAGGCCTACGAGCAGTACTTC. It encodes CASSTGTEAYEQYF.